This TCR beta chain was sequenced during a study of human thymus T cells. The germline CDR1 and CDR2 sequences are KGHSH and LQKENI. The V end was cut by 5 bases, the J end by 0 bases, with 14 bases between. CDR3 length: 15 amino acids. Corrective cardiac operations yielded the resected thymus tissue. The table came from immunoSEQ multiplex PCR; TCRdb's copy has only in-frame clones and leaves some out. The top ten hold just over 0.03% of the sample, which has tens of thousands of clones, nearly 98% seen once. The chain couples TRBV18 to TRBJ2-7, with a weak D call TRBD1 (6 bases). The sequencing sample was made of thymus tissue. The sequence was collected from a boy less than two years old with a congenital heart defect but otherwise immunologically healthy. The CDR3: CASSRRQDSSYEQYF. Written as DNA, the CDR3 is TGTGCCAGCTCAAGAAGACAGGATAGCTCCTACGAGCAGTACTTC.